Here is one TCR beta chain with its context. The method was immunoSEQ multiplex PCR; TCRdb's version includes in-frame clones alone and lacks a portion of them. Found here are around 250,000 clones, around 93% of them singletons; the top ten hold approximately 3%. The CDR3 runs to 13 residues. J lost 3 bases, V lost 7 bases, and 6 bases had no gene match. CDR1 and CDR2 (germline): SQVTM, ANQGSEA. This sample stems from a study of blood T cell repertoires in COVID-19. Study information: PBMCs, B-cell-depleted T cells, or T cells provided the cDNA or gDNA that made up the material.

Sequencing was carried out using PBMCs or T cells enriched from blood (not recorded which). J is TRBJ1-1 and V is TRBV29-1; 9 bases are shared with TRBD1. The TCR comes from a man between 35 and 55 years old who had been exposed to COVID-19. The CDR3 DNA sequence: TGCAGCGCCGGACAGGGGCCTGACACTGAAGCTTTCTTT. It yields the protein CSAGQGPDTEAFF.